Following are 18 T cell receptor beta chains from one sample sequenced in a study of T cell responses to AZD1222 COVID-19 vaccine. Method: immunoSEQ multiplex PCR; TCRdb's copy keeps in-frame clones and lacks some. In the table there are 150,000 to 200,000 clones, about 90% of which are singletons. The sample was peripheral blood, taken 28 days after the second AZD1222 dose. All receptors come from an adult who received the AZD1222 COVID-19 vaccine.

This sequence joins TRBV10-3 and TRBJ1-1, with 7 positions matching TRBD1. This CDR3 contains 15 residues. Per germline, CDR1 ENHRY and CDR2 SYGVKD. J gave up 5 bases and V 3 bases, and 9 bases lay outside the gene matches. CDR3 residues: CAISEEGQGDTEAFF. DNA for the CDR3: TGTGCCATCAGTGAAGAGGGGCAGGGGGATACTGAAGCTTTCTTT.

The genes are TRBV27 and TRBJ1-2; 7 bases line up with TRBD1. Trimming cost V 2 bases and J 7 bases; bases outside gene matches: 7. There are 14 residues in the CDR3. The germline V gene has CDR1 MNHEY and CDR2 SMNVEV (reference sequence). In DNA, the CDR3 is TGTGCCAGCAGTTTAGACAGGGCCAGGGGTGGCTACACCTTC. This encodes CASSLDRARGGYTF.

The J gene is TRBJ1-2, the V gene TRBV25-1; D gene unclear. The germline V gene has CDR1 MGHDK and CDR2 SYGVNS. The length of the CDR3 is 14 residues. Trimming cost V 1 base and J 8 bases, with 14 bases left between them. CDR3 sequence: CASSEWVLSRGYTF. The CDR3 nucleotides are TGTGCCAGCAGTGAATGGGTACTGTCGCGGGGCTACACCTTC.

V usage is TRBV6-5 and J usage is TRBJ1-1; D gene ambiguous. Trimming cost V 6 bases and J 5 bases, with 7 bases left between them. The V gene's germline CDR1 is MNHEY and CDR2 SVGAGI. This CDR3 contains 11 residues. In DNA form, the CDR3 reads TGTGCCAGCAGGGACCGGACTGAAGCTTTCTTT. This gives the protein CASRDRTEAFF.

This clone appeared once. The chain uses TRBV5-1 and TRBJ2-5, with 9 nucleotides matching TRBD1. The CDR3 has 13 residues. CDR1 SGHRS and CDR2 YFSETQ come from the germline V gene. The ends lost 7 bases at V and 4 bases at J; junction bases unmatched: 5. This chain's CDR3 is CASCRDRAETQYF. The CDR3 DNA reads TGCGCCAGCTGCCGGGACAGGGCAGAGACCCAGTACTTC.

CDR3 in DNA: TGTGCCAGCAGTCACCCGACAGGTAGCGGCAATCAGCCCCAGCATTTT. This codes for CASSHPTGSGNQPQHF. V and J are TRBV28 and TRBJ1-5, with a weak D call TRBD1 (6 bases). The CDR3 covers 16 residues. The V gene's germline CDR1 is MDHEN and CDR2 SYDVKM. Trimming took 5 bases from V and 2 from J, leaving 16 bases between them.

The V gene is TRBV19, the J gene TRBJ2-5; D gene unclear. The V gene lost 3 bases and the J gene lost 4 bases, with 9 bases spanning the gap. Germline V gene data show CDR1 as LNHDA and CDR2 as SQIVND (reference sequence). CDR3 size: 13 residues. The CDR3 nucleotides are TGTGCCAGTAGTATGGCCTCGGGAGAGACCCAGTACTTC. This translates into CASSMASGETQYF.

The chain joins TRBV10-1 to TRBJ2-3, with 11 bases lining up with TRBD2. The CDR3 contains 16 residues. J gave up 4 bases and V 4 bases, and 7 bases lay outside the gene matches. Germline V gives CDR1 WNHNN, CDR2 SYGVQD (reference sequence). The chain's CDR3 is CASSASSGGRADTQYF. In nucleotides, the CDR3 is TGCGCCAGCAGTGCGTCTAGCGGGGGGCGCGCAGATACGCAGTATTTT.

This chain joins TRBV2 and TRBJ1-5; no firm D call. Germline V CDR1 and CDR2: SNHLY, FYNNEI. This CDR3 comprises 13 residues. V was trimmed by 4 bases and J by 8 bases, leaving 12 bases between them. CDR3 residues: CASSAGRPKPQHF. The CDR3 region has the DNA TGTGCCAGCAGTGCAGGTCGACCTAAGCCCCAGCATTTT. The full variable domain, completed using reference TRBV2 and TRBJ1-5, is EPEVTQTPSHQVTQMGQEVILRCVPISNHLYFYWYRQILGQKVEFLVSFYNNEISEKSEIFDDQFSVERPDGSNFTLKIRSTKLEDSAMYFCASSAGRPKPQHFGDGTRLSIL.

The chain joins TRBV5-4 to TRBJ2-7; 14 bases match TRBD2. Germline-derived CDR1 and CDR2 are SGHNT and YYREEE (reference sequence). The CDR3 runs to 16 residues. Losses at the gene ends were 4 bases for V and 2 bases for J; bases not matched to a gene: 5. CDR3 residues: CASSPATSGGAYEQYF. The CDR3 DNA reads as TGTGCCAGCAGCCCCGCGACTAGCGGGGGGGCCTACGAGCAGTACTTC.

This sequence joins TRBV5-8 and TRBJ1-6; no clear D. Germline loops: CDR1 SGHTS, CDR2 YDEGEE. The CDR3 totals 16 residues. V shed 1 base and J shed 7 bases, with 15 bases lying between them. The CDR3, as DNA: TGTGCCAGCAGCTTGCCGGGAGCCTCTCAAAATTCACCCCTCCACTTT. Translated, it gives CASSLPGASQNSPLHF.

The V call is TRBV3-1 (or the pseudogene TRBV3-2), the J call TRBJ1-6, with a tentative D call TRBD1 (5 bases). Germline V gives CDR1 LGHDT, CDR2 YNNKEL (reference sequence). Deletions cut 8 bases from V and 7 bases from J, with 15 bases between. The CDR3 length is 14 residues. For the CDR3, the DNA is TGTGCCAGCGGGGGGGTGAGGAAGAATTCACCCCTCCACTTT. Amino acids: CASGGVRKNSPLHF.

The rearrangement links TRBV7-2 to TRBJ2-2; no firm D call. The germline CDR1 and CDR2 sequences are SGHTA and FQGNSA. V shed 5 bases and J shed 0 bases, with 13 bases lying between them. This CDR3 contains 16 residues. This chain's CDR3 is CASSLLAGSNTGELFF. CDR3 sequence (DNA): TGTGCCAGCAGCCTTCTGGCCGGGTCGAACACCGGGGAGCTGTTTTTT.

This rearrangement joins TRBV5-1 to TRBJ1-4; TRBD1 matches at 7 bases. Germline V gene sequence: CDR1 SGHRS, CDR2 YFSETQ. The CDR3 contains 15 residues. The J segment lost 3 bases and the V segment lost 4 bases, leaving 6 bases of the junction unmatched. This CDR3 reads CASSDRQGPNEKLFF. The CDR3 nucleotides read TGCGCCAGCAGCGACCGACAGGGACCTAATGAAAAACTGTTTTTT.

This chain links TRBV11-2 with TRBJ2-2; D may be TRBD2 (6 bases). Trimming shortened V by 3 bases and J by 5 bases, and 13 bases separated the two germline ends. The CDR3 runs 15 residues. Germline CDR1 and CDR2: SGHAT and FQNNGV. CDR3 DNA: TGTGCCAGCAGCTTTCTAACAGGAGGGACCGGGGAGCTGTTTTTT. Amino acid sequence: CASSFLTGGTGELFF.

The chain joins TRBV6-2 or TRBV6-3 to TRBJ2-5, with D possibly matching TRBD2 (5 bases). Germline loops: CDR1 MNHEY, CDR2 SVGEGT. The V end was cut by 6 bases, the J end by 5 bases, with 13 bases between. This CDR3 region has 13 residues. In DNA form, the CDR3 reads TGTGCCAGCAGCCCCGCTAGCTTGGAGACCCAGTACTTC. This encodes CASSPASLETQYF.

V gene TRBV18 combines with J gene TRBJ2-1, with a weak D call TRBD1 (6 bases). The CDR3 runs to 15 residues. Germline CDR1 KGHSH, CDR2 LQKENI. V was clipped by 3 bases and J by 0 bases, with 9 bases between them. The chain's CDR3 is CASSPRQASYNEQFF. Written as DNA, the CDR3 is TGTGCCAGCTCACCTAGACAGGCCTCCTACAATGAGCAGTTCTTC.

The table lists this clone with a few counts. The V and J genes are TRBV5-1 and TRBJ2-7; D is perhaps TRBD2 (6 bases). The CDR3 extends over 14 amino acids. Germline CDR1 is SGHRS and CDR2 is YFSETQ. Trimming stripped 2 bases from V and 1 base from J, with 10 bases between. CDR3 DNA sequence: TGCGCCAGCAGCTTCGCCCGGGGGTCCTACGAGCAGTACTTC. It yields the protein CASSFARGSYEQYF.